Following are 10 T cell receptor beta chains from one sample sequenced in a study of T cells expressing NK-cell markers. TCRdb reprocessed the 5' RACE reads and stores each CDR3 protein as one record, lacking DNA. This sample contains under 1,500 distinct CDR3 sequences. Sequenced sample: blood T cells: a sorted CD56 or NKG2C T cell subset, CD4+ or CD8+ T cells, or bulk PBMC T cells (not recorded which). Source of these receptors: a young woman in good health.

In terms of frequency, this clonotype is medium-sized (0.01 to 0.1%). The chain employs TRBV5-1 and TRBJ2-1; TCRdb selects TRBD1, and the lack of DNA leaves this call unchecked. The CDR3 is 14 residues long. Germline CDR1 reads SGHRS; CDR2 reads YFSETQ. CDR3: CASSIGMGRDEQFF.

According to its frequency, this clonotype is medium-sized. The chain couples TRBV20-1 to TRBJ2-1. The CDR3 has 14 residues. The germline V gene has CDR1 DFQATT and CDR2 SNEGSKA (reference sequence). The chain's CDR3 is CSAHGESSYNEQFF.

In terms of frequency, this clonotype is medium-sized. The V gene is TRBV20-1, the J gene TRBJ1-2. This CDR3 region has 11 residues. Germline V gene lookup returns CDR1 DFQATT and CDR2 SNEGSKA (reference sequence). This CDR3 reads CSAGSNYGYTF.

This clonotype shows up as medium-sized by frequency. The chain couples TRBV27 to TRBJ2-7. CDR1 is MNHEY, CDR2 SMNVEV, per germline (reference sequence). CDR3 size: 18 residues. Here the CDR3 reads CASSIFRLSGHHHYEQYF.

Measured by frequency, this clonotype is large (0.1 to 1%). The CDR3 spells CSPGTGETQYF. V and J are TRBV29-1 and TRBJ2-5; TCRdb picks TRBD1, but there is no DNA to check that call. Germline-derived CDR1 and CDR2 are SQVTM and ANQGSEA. CDR3 length: 11 amino acids. The entire variable domain, with the rest obtained from reference TRBV29-1 and TRBJ2-5, is as follows: SAVISQKPSRDICQRGTSLTIQCQVDSQVTMMFWYRQQPGQSLTLIATANQGSEATYESGFVIDKFPISRPNLTFSTLTVSNMSPEDSSIYLCSPGTGETQYFGPGTRLLVL.

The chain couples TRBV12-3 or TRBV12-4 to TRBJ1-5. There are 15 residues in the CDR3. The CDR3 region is CARPFEHDGPQPQHF.

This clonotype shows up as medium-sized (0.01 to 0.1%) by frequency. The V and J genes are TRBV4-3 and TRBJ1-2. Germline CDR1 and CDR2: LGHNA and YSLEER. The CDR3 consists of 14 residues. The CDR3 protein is CASSQERGGLTDTF.

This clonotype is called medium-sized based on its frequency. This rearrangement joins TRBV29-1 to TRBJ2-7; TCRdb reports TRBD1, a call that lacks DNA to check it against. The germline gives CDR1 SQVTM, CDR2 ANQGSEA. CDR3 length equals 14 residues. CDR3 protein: CSVEGQGENYEQYF.

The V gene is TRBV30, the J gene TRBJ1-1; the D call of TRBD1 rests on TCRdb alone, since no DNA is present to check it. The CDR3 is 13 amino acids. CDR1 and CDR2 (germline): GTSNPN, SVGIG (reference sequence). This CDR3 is CAGGTGGDPEAFF.

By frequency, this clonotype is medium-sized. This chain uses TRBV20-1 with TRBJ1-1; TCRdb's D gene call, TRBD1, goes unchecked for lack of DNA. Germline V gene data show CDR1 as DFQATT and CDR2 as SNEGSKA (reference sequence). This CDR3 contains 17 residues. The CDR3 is CSARPDRWTSLYTEAFF.